Described below is a single TCR beta chain sequence and its context. V trimming: 4 bases; J trimming: 4 bases; junction bases outside the gene matches: 1. The germline V gene has CDR1 DFQATT and CDR2 SNEGSKA (reference sequence). This CDR3 region has 12 residues. Random hexamers were used to reverse transcribe the RNA input (0.5 to 1 ug). TCRdb re-analysed the immunoSEQ multiplex PCR reads in MiXCR, keeping a single row per CDR3 protein. The sample comprises more than 85,000 distinct CDR3 sequences, roughly 95% of which are singletons, and roughly 0.096% rests with the top ten. This specimen comes from a study of CD8 T cells in Susac syndrome. The TEMRA cells underwent FACS enrichment, while the CD8+ and CD4+ T cells underwent negative isolation.

The sample taken for sequencing was CD4+ T cells from PBMCs. The receptor was derived from a human donor in good health. The chain carries TRBV20-1 and TRBJ2-4; 7 bases map to TRBD2. The CDR3 coding sequence is TGCAGTGCTAATAGCGGGAAAAACATTCAGTACTTC. Its protein product is CSANSGKNIQYF.